The 13 T cell receptor beta chains below all came from one sample that was sequenced in a study of blood T cell repertoires in COVID-19. The repertoire was sequenced with immunoSEQ multiplex PCR; TCRdb's copy has only in-frame clones and lacks some. The sample consists of under 300,000 clones, roughly 80% of them appearing once. Sequencing used peripheral blood. The receptor source for this set is a woman aged 18-30 years with acute or convalescent COVID-19.

This sequence joins TRBV5-6 and TRBJ2-7; 11 bases map to TRBD2. The CDR3 covers 16 residues. Germline CDR1 and CDR2: SGHDT and YYEEEE. V shed 0 bases and J 6 bases; nucleotides not matched to a gene: 8. CDR3 sequence: CASSLELAGVLGEQYF. Written as DNA, the CDR3 is TGTGCCAGCAGCTTGGAACTAGCGGGAGTTCTCGGCGAGCAGTACTTC. The complete variable domain, with remaining parts taken from reference TRBV5-6 and TRBJ2-7, reads DAGVTQSPTHLIKTRGQQVTLRCSPKSGHDTVSWYQQALGQGPQFIFQYYEEEERQRGNFPDRFSGHQFPNYSSELNVNALLLGDSALYLCASSLELAGVLGEQYFGPGTRLTVT.

The V and J genes are TRBV18 and TRBJ1-1; the match to TRBD1 covers 7 bases. Trimming removed 3 bases from V and 7 bases from J; junction bases left unmatched: 8. The CDR3 loop spans 14 amino acids. Germline loops: CDR1 KGHSH, CDR2 LQKENI. This CDR3 reads CASSPRDSPYEAFF. CDR3 nucleotides: TGTGCCAGCTCACCTCGGGACAGCCCCTATGAAGCTTTCTTT.

The chain uses TRBV28 and TRBJ1-3, with no clear D. V was shortened by 7 bases and J by 0 bases, with 10 bases between the two germline ends. The CDR3 length is 14 residues. The germline V gene encodes CDR1 MDHEN and CDR2 SYDVKM. CDR3 sequence: CASTERSSGNTIYF. CDR3 DNA sequence: TGTGCCAGCACCGAAAGGAGCTCTGGAAACACCATATATTTT.

The chain carries TRBV27 and TRBJ2-2; D is uncertain. V lost 0 bases, J lost 2 bases, and 7 bases lay in between. Germline loops: CDR1 MNHEY, CDR2 SMNVEV (reference sequence). CDR3 length: 15 residues. The CDR3 DNA sequence: TGTGCCAGCAGTTTATCCTCCTCTAACACCGGGGAGCTGTTTTTT. Its protein product is CASSLSSSNTGELFF.

The V gene is TRBV5-5, the J gene TRBJ2-7; 8 bases map to TRBD1. V was clipped by 3 bases and J by 4 bases; unmatched bases: 3. This CDR3 is built from 13 residues. Germline CDR1 is SGHKS and CDR2 is YYEKEE (reference sequence). The CDR3 loop is CASSSGQGYEQYF. CDR3 DNA sequence: TGTGCCAGCAGCTCCGGACAGGGTTACGAGCAGTACTTC.

The V call is TRBV28, the J call TRBJ2-1, with D maybe TRBD2 (6 bases). The CDR3 covers 17 residues. V lost 5 bases and J lost 0, with 17 bases in between. Germline V gene sequence: CDR1 MDHEN, CDR2 SYDVKM. CDR3 sequence: CASSLGDSGYSYNEQFF. The CDR3 DNA reads as TGTGCCAGCAGTCTGGGCGATAGCGGCTACTCCTACAATGAGCAGTTCTTC. The full variable domain, rest sourced from reference TRBV28 and TRBJ2-1, is DVKVTQSSRYLVKRTGEKVFLECVQDMDHENMFWYRQDPGLGLRLIYFSYDVKMKEKGDIPEGYSVSREKKERFSLILESASTNQTSMYLCASSLGDSGYSYNEQFFGPGTRLTVL.

The J gene is TRBJ2-3, the V gene TRBV24-1; TRBD1 matches at 10 bases. The ends lost 9 bases at V and 1 base at J; junction bases unmatched: 9. This CDR3 comprises 16 residues. The germline gives CDR1 KGHDR, CDR2 SFDVKD. The DNA for the CDR3 is TGTGCCACCGGAGGACAGGGGGAACGGGGCACAGATACGCAGTATTTT. This codes for CATGGQGERGTDTQYF.

The chain joins TRBV10-2 to TRBJ2-5; D is undetermined. V lost 1 base and J lost 7, with 7 bases in between. The CDR3 totals 12 residues. CDR1 and CDR2 (germline): WSHSY, SAAADI. Here the CDR3 reads CASSEWAWTQYF. The CDR3 DNA reads as TGCGCCAGCAGTGAGTGGGCTTGGACCCAGTACTTC.

The chain is built from TRBV5-1 and TRBJ2-7; the match to TRBD1 covers 8 bases. The germline V gene has CDR1 SGHRS and CDR2 YFSETQ. The CDR3 contains 13 residues. J was trimmed by 2 bases and V by 4 bases; bases with no gene match: 2. For the CDR3, the DNA is TGCGCCAGCAGCGAGGGACAGGCCTACGAGCAGTACTTC. Amino acids: CASSEGQAYEQYF.

V is TRBV27 and J is TRBJ1-1; 7 nucleotides line up with TRBD1. The CDR3 loop spans 13 amino acids. The germline V gene encodes CDR1 MNHEY and CDR2 SMNVEV (reference sequence). With V trimmed by 6 bases and J by 6 bases, 7 bases remained unmatched. CDR3 in amino acids: CASRQGWLSEAFF. The DNA for the CDR3 is TGTGCCAGCAGACAGGGGTGGCTCTCTGAAGCTTTCTTT.

Only one count was recorded for this clone. The V and J genes are TRBV6-1 and TRBJ1-1; weak D call: TRBD1 (5 bases). The CDR3 consists of 15 residues. Trimming removed 10 bases from V and 1 base from J, with 19 bases in between. Looked up from germline, CDR1 is MNHNS and CDR2 is SASEGT. CDR3 DNA sequence: TGTGCCACCTACGGGGGGTTGGGGTGGAACACTGAAGCTTTCTTT. Its translation: CATYGGLGWNTEAFF.

There are a few counts of this clone. The CDR3 coding sequence is TGCGCCAGCAGCTCCTTGGCTAGCGGGATTGCCGGGGAGCTGTTTTTT. Amino acid sequence: CASSSLASGIAGELFF. The V and J genes are TRBV5-1 and TRBJ2-2; 9 positions match TRBD2. With V trimmed by 3 bases and J by 6 bases, 9 bases remained unmatched. The CDR3 is made up of 16 amino acids. CDR1 and CDR2 from the germline V gene are SGHRS and YFSETQ.

This clone came up once. The J gene is TRBJ1-1, the V gene TRBV12-3 or TRBV12-4; tentatively, D is TRBD1 (6 bases). V lost 6 bases to trimming and J lost 1 base, with 6 bases between them. The CDR3 contains 12 residues. As DNA, the CDR3 is TGTGCCAGCAGCAGGGGGAACACTGAAGCTTTCTTT. It encodes CASSRGNTEAFF.